Sequencing of this T cell receptor beta chain was carried out in a study of radiation and T cells in renal cell carcinoma (dated by TCRdb to about 2020). Regarding the research as a whole: Samples were obtained from a clinical trial, in which 15 Gy stereotactic body radiation therapy was delivered to primary renal cell carcinomas and nephrectomy was performed 4 weeks later. In total, fewer than 55 samples underwent TCR beta sequencing: some 25 tumors plus 27 peripheral blood samples. Across all 50 or so samples, several million unique CDR3 nucleotide sequences, encoding around 2.4 million unique CDR3 amino acid sequences, were identified.

For CDR1 and CDR2, the germline V gene lists SGHRS and YFSETQ. Trimmed from V: 0 bases; trimmed from J: 5 bases; junction bases lacking a gene match: 5. The CDR3 numbers 16 residues from cysteine through phenylalanine. The entry retains the CDR3 DNA only, 48 bases that are in frame from base 1. The research as a whole found: Top tumor clonotypes rose in blood from baseline to 2 weeks post-radiation, then contracted by 4 weeks, suggesting transient expansion of tumor-resident clones. The single-armed trial design could not address effects of radiation dose or scheduling on the TCR repertoire. Because pretreatment tumor biopsies were not available, the baseline intratumoral presence of clonotypes could not be determined. Changes in the blood repertoire were not tracked past 4 weeks after treatment.

Taken with the paper, the label for time point translates to: baseline pretreatment blood. This sample's treatment or condition label indicates: 15 Gy SBRT to primary tumor, nephrectomy 4 weeks later. To track tumor-enriched clonotypes, serial peripheral blood was sampled from radiation-treated patients at baseline and at 2 weeks and 4 weeks after SBRT. Every patient had renal cell carcinoma of clear cell pathology. The QIAamp DNA Blood Mini Kit (Qiagen) was used to prepare genomic DNA for TCR sequencing. The analyses included just those samples that passed every quality control check. The immunoSEQ kit was used, according to the manufacturer's recommendations, to generate TCR beta libraries from genomic DNA. For library preparation, a first multiplex PCR was performed with proprietary primers, followed by a second PCR in which unique barcodes were added, and bead cleanups were performed after each round. Each sample batch included a kit-provided positive control reaction and a negative control reaction. The final libraries underwent checking on an Agilent 4200 TapeStation D1000 ScreenTape, volumetric pooling, and quantification by qPCR. Sequencing ran on an Illumina NextSeq500 with a MidOutput 150-cycle cartridge, using 156 Read1 and 15 Index1 cycles with kit custom primers. The pooled library was loaded at roughly 1 pM with approximately 18% PhiX control spiked in. On the authors' methods: Vendor-processed data were analyzed in R, with a clonotype defined as all T cells sharing the same CDR3 nucleotide sequence. In the clone abundance analyses, frequencies were normalized to the 10,000 most abundant clones in each sample. Public T cell clones, which averaged fewer than five per sample, were excluded before analysis. A difference in abundance of at least 32-fold between compartments was used to define tumor-enriched and baseline blood-enriched clonotypes. A beta-binomial differential abundance model was used to identify clonotypes that were expanded or contracted between blood time points. Tumor-blood repertoire similarity was measured with the Baroni-Urbani and Buser coefficient, and groups were compared using two-tailed Wilcoxon tests in R. TCRdb retrieved this table from immuneACCESS and kept in-frame rearrangements only. Not all clones are present; in checked studies, unresolved V genes account for under half, and no reason is known for the remainder. V and J calls and clone size are copied from that table; D and trimming were computed from the DNA. This sample gives 150,000 or so clones in total; roughly 88% of them show up just once. Around 12% of the sample lies in the top ten.

This clone was counted once. Its antigen has not been determined. There are no base qualities to consult, and no much larger clone falls within one base. This TCR came from a woman aged 45-59 years with renal cell carcinoma. The rearrangement joined TRBV5-1 to TRBJ2-1, and 10 junction bases match TRBD2. Material: blood, obtained from a patient whose treatment included radiotherapy and nephrectomy. In nucleotide form, the sequence is TGCGCCAGCAGCTTGGGAGGGACTAGCGTTGACAATGAGCAGTTCTTC. This yields the protein CASSLGGTSVDNEQFF.